The rows below give T cell receptor beta chains drawn from one sample of a study of beta chain features in type 1 diabetes. Profiled with immunoSEQ multiplex PCR; TCRdb holds only in-frame clones, not every one. The sample records 550,000 to 850,000 clones, about an eighth being singletons. What was sequenced was naive CD4+ T cells from blood. All receptors come from a man between 18 and 35 years old with type 1 diabetes. Each CDR3 is given with its conserved first and last residue. The D gene is left open where the match is weak. Rows may omit the clone size; those that give it use once, few, many or a size class.

d_gene: .
abundance: .
v_gene: TRBV9
j_gene: TRBJ2-2
CDR3nt: TGTGCCAGCAGCGTAGAAGGTACTAGCCGGACCGGGGAGCTGTTTTTT
CDR3aa: CASSVEGTSRTGELFF

d_gene: TRBD2
abundance: few
v_gene: TRBV18
j_gene: TRBJ2-3
CDR3nt: TGTGCCAGCTCACCGATGGCTAGCGGGGGCCCAAACACAGATACGCAGTATTTT
CDR3aa: CASSPMASGGPNTDTQYF

d_gene: .
abundance: .
v_gene: TRBV6-5
j_gene: TRBJ2-1
CDR3nt: TGTGCCAGCAGCCCCTCGGGGGTATGGGAGTTCTTC
CDR3aa: CASSPSGVWEFF

d_gene: .
abundance: few
v_gene: TRBV6-5
j_gene: TRBJ2-1
CDR3nt: TGTGCCAGCAGTTTGGTGAACGGCCCGGACGAGCAGTTCTTC
CDR3aa: CASSLVNGPDEQFF

d_gene: .
abundance: few
v_gene: TRBV10-3
j_gene: TRBJ2-1
CDR3nt: TGTGCCACCCGAGACAGCTATGAGCAGTTCTTC
CDR3aa: CATRDSYEQFF

d_gene: .
abundance: .
v_gene: TRBV6-6
j_gene: TRBJ1-2
CDR3nt: TGTGCCAGCAGTTACGGTGGGGGGATAGGGTATGGCTACACCTTC
CDR3aa: CASSYGGGIGYGYTF

d_gene: TRBD2
abundance: few
v_gene: TRBV2
j_gene: TRBJ2-3
CDR3nt: TGTGCCAGCAGGGCCCGTGTGGCGGGGGGTCGAGATACGCAGTATTTT
CDR3aa: CASRARVAGGRDTQYF

d_gene: .
abundance: .
v_gene: TRBV5-1
j_gene: TRBJ2-1
CDR3nt: TGCGCCAGCAGCTTGGTTGGGGAACCTCCCTACAATGAGCAGTTCTTC
CDR3aa: CASSLVGEPPYNEQFF

d_gene: TRBD1
abundance: few
v_gene: TRBV27
j_gene: TRBJ1-6
CDR3nt: TGTGCCAGCAGGGTCGGGACAGGGGTTAATTCACCCCTCCACTTT
CDR3aa: CASRVGTGVNSPLHF

d_gene: .
abundance: few
v_gene: TRBV18
j_gene: TRBJ1-6
CDR3nt: TGTGCCAGCTCCCTGCAGGGTAATTCACCCCTCCACTTT
CDR3aa: CASSLQGNSPLHF

d_gene: TRBD2
abundance: .
v_gene: TRBV30
j_gene: TRBJ2-1
CDR3nt: TGTGCCTGGAGGGTACTAGCGGGGGGAGGGAATGAGCAGTTCTTC
CDR3aa: CAWRVLAGGGNEQFF

d_gene: TRBD1
abundance: .
v_gene: TRBV29-1
j_gene: TRBJ2-7
CDR3nt: TGCAGCGTTTTCAGGGGGACCTCCTACGAGCAGTACTTC
CDR3aa: CSVFRGTSYEQYF

d_gene: .
abundance: few
v_gene: TRBV4-1
j_gene: TRBJ2-1
CDR3nt: TGCGCCAGCAGCCAATGGGCAGATGACAATGAGCAGTTCTTC
CDR3aa: CASSQWADDNEQFF

d_gene: TRBD1
abundance: few
v_gene: TRBV7-9
j_gene: TRBJ2-4
CDR3nt: TGTGCCAGCAGCTTAGGTGCCGGGACAGGGTTCATGAACATTCAGTACTTC
CDR3aa: CASSLGAGTGFMNIQYF

d_gene: TRBD1
abundance: .
v_gene: TRBV10-3
j_gene: TRBJ2-2
CDR3nt: TGTGCCATCAGCGGACAGGGGTACACCGGGGAGCTGTTTTTT
CDR3aa: CAISGQGYTGELFF

d_gene: .
abundance: .
v_gene: TRBV29-1
j_gene: TRBJ2-3
CDR3nt: TGCGCGGGCCGGTCAGGGACGGGAACAGATACGCAGTATTTT
CDR3aa: CAGRSGTGTDTQYF

d_gene: TRBD2
abundance: .
v_gene: TRBV18
j_gene: TRBJ2-3
CDR3nt: TGTGCCAGCTCACCACCGAGCGGGGCGACAGATACGCAGTATTTT
CDR3aa: CASSPPSGATDTQYF

d_gene: TRBD1
abundance: .
v_gene: TRBV5-6
j_gene: TRBJ1-3
CDR3nt: TGTGCCAGCAGCGACCTACAGGGGTTTTCCGGAAACACCATATATTTT
CDR3aa: CASSDLQGFSGNTIYF

d_gene: .
abundance: few
v_gene: TRBV9
j_gene: TRBJ2-3
CDR3nt: TGTGCCAGCAGCCCCGAGGCGGGACATCCGAGGAGGGATACGCAGTATTTT
CDR3aa: CASSPEAGHPRRDTQYF

d_gene: .
abundance: .
v_gene: TRBV9
j_gene: TRBJ1-2
CDR3nt: TGTGCCAGCAGCTCTCGCGGGGAGAACTATGGCTACACCTTC
CDR3aa: CASSSRGENYGYTF

d_gene: TRBD2
abundance: few
v_gene: TRBV7-8
j_gene: TRBJ2-3
CDR3nt: TGTGCCAGCAGCCCCGCCGGGACTAGCGGGGGGGGCACAGATACGCAGTATTTT
CDR3aa: CASSPAGTSGGGTDTQYF

d_gene: .
abundance: .
v_gene: TRBV4-1
j_gene: TRBJ2-2
CDR3nt: TGCGCCAGCAGCCCCCGCCAGTCGTCCGGGGAGCTGTTTTTT
CDR3aa: CASSPRQSSGELFF

d_gene: .
abundance: .
v_gene: TRBV7-2
j_gene: TRBJ1-2
CDR3nt: TGTGCCAGCAGCATCCTCTCTAGGGGCTACACCTTC
CDR3aa: CASSILSRGYTF

d_gene: .
abundance: .
v_gene: TRBV5-8
j_gene: TRBJ2-5
CDR3nt: TGTGCCAGCAGCTTGGGTCAGGGTGGAGAGACCCAGTACTTC
CDR3aa: CASSLGQGGETQYF

d_gene: .
abundance: few
v_gene: TRBV5-1
j_gene: TRBJ1-1
CDR3nt: TGCGCCAGCAGCTTAGCCGGCCCCACTGAAGCTTTCTTT
CDR3aa: CASSLAGPTEAFF

d_gene: .
abundance: .
v_gene: TRBV10-2
j_gene: TRBJ2-5
CDR3nt: TGCGCCAGCACGGTAGCCTTAGAAACCCAGTACTTC
CDR3aa: CASTVALETQYF

d_gene: .
abundance: .
v_gene: TRBV30
j_gene: TRBJ1-2
CDR3nt: TGTGCCTGGACTCACGGGGCGTGGAGTGGCTATGGCTACACCTTC
CDR3aa: CAWTHGAWSGYGYTF

d_gene: .
abundance: .
v_gene: TRBV28
j_gene: TRBJ1-2
CDR3nt: TGTGCCAGCAGTTCCGGGACACCATATGGCTACACCTTC
CDR3aa: CASSSGTPYGYTF

d_gene: .
abundance: .
v_gene: TRBV7-9
j_gene: TRBJ1-1
CDR3nt: TGTGCCAGCAGCTACCTGGCCAGCGGCACTGAAGCTTTCTTT
CDR3aa: CASSYLASGTEAFF

d_gene: .
abundance: .
v_gene: TRBV5-1
j_gene: TRBJ2-3
CDR3nt: TGCGCCAGCAGCTTGGCCCCCAACAGGGAGGGCGCAGATACGCAGTATTTT
CDR3aa: CASSLAPNREGADTQYF

d_gene: TRBD2
abundance: .
v_gene: TRBV10-2
j_gene: TRBJ2-1
CDR3nt: TGCGCCAGCAGAATCAGCGGGGGGGCCGCTGAGCAGTTCTTC
CDR3aa: CASRISGGAAEQFF

d_gene: .
abundance: few
v_gene: TRBV7-2
j_gene: TRBJ1-3
CDR3nt: TGTGCCAGCAGCTTAGCCCCAGCCCCTGGAAACACCATATATTTT
CDR3aa: CASSLAPAPGNTIYF

d_gene: .
abundance: few
v_gene: TRBV10-3
j_gene: TRBJ1-5
CDR3nt: TGTGCCATCAGTGTCGAGGGTCAGCCCCAGCATTTT
CDR3aa: CAISVEGQPQHF

d_gene: TRBD2
abundance: .
v_gene: TRBV6-1
j_gene: TRBJ2-1
CDR3nt: TGTGCCAGTTACGGGACTAGCCATTACAATGAGCAGTTCTTC
CDR3aa: CASYGTSHYNEQFF

d_gene: .
abundance: .
v_gene: TRBV5-6
j_gene: TRBJ2-2
CDR3nt: TGTGCCAGCAGCTATGACAGGAACACCGGGGAGCTGTTTTTT
CDR3aa: CASSYDRNTGELFF

d_gene: .
abundance: .
v_gene: TRBV30
j_gene: TRBJ1-2
CDR3nt: TGTGCCTGGAGCGAACAAGGTCTGAGCTATGGCTACACCTTC
CDR3aa: CAWSEQGLSYGYTF

d_gene: TRBD2
abundance: few
v_gene: TRBV7-9
j_gene: TRBJ2-3
CDR3nt: TGTGCCAGCAGCCACGGGGGGATTAGGGCAGATACGCAGTATTTT
CDR3aa: CASSHGGIRADTQYF

d_gene: .
abundance: few
v_gene: TRBV19
j_gene: TRBJ2-3
CDR3nt: TGTGCCAGTAGTATCCTCCGGACATCCCATCGCACAGATACGCAGTATTTT
CDR3aa: CASSILRTSHRTDTQYF

d_gene: .
abundance: .
v_gene: TRBV5-1
j_gene: TRBJ1-2
CDR3nt: TGCGCCAGCAGCTCGGGGGCAGCCTATGGCTACACCTTC
CDR3aa: CASSSGAAYGYTF

d_gene: .
abundance: .
v_gene: TRBV13
j_gene: TRBJ2-1
CDR3nt: TGTGCCAGCAGCTTAGGGGTTGACGGTGGCGGTGAGCAGTTCTTC
CDR3aa: CASSLGVDGGGEQFF

d_gene: .
abundance: .
v_gene: TRBV7-8
j_gene: TRBJ1-2
CDR3nt: TGTGCCAGCACCACAGAGGTAGGCGTAGGCTACACCTTC
CDR3aa: CASTTEVGVGYTF

d_gene: TRBD1
abundance: few
v_gene: TRBV5-4
j_gene: TRBJ1-1
CDR3nt: TGTGCCAGCAGCCCGCCGGGACAGCTGAACACTGAAGCTTTCTTT
CDR3aa: CASSPPGQLNTEAFF